This TCR beta chain stems from a study of T cell responses to AZD1222 COVID-19 vaccine. The study's findings and limits: Donors, mostly white British, included more females; clonal diversity was possibly underestimated. CD4 TCRs linked to vaccination spanned spike, dominating at 160-218 and 743-854. Spike-specific TCR repertoires showed rising breadth and depth after two AZD1222 doses. At study baseline, merely roughly 6 AZD1222 recipients were seropositive.

The table lists this clone with a count of one. Its matching antigen is unknown. Assay: immunoSEQ multiplex PCR; the TCRdb copy retains only in-frame clones and omits some. The sample has some 130,000 clones, roughly 90% seen once; the top ten hold about 2.7%. CDR3 length equals 18 residues. Trimming at V came to 3 bases and at J to 0 bases, leaving 8 bases not matched to a gene. Germline V gives CDR1 SEHNR, CDR2 FQNEAQ (reference sequence). The origin of this receptor is an adult in good health. This specimen was peripheral blood, taken on day 0 of AZD1222 vaccination. The chain couples TRBV7-9 to TRBJ2-3; TRBD2 matches 11 bases. CDR3 DNA sequence: TGTGCCAGCAGCTTTGCCGTCGGGACTAGCGGAAGCACAGATACGCAGTATTTT. This translates into CASSFAVGTSGSTDTQYF. Combining the CDR3 with reference TRBV7-9 and TRBJ2-3 gives the whole variable domain DTGVSQNPRHKITKRGQNVTFRCDPISEHNRLYWYRQTLGQGPEFLTYFQNEAQLEKSRLLSDRFSAERPKGSFSTLEIQRTEQGDSAMYLCASSFAVGTSGSTDTQYFGPGTRLTVL.